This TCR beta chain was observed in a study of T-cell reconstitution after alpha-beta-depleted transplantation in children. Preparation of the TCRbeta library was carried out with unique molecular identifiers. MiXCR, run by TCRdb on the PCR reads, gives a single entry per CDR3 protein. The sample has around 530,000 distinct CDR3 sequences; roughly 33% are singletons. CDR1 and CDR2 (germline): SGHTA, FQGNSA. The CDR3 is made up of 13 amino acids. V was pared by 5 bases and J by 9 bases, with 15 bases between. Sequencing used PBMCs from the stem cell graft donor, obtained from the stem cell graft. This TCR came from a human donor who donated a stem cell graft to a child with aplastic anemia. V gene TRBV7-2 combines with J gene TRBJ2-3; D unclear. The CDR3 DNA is TGTGCCAGCAGCCCGCAAATAGGATTGACGCAGTATTTT. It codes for CASSPQIGLTQYF.